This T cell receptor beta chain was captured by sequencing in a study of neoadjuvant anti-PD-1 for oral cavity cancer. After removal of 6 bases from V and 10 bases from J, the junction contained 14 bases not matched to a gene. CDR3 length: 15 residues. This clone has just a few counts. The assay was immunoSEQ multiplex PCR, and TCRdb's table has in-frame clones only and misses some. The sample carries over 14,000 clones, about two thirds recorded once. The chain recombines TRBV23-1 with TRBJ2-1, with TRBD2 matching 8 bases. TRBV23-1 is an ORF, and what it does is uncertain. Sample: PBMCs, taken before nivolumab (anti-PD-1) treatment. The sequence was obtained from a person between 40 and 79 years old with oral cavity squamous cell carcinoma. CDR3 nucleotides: TGCGCCAGCAGCAGCCCGGGACTAGGGGTGCGGGAGCAGTTCTTC. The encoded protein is CASSSPGLGVREQFF.